The present TCR beta chain was sequenced within a study of cytomegalovirus exposure and HLA in healthy donors. Looking at the study overall: A prior study identified 90 million to 120 million unique TCR beta sequences from some 200 million T cells.

Use of 60 Vbeta and 13 Jbeta primers characterized the PCR. Method: immunoSEQ multiplex PCR; TCRdb's copy keeps in-frame clones and lacks some. The repertoire holds about 130,000 clones, with around 71% as singletons. The germline V and J ends were trimmed by 3 bases and 5 bases, with 14 bases remaining between them. CDR1 and CDR2 (germline): SGHDT, YYEEEE. This CDR3 spans 14 amino acids. General study findings and limits: Three chains tied to CMV proved CMV antigen-specific in vitro. When the data were analyzed later, several of the most significant clusters appeared to be linked to common viral pathogens. It was in a later analysis that TCR association rates were seen to vary by HLA locus, highest for DRB1 and lowest for HLA-C.

With respect to this clone: The target antigen is unknown.

V and J are TRBV5-6 and TRBJ1-1; unclear D gene. Input material: PBMCs. The sequence was obtained from a woman aged 55-70 years in good health and CMV-seropositive. The DNA of the CDR3 is TGTGCCAGCAGCTCCCCGATGAGAGAGACTGAAGCTTTCTTT. This codes for CASSSPMRETEAFF.